This T cell receptor beta chain was retrieved from a study of cytomegalovirus exposure and HLA in healthy donors. Libraries were prepared by immunoSEQ multiplex PCR; TCRdb keeps only in-frame clonotypes and omits some of them. The sample records about 250,000 clones, more than 75% being singletons. Study-wide results and caveats: The study flagged fewer than 200 TCR beta chains as cytomegalovirus-associated. Reports indicated that the classifier achieved high specificity and sensitivity in diagnosing cytomegalovirus status.

The study drew the donors from its roughly 120-subject validation cohort, separate from the roughly 670-subject first cohort. A remark on this clone: The target antigen is unknown.

The TCR was taken from a man aged 18 to 29 in good health and CMV-seropositive. The sequencing sample was made of PBMCs.

DNA of the CDR3: TGCAGCGTCGGACCGACAGGGACTGAGTACGAGCAGTACTTC. This sequence encodes CSVGPTGTEYEQYF. The chain has TRBV29-1 and TRBJ2-7; D might be TRBD1 (7 bases). CDR1 and CDR2 (germline): SQVTM, ANQGSEA. The V end was cut by 6 bases, the J end by 4 bases, with 19 bases between. The CDR3 is 14 amino acids.